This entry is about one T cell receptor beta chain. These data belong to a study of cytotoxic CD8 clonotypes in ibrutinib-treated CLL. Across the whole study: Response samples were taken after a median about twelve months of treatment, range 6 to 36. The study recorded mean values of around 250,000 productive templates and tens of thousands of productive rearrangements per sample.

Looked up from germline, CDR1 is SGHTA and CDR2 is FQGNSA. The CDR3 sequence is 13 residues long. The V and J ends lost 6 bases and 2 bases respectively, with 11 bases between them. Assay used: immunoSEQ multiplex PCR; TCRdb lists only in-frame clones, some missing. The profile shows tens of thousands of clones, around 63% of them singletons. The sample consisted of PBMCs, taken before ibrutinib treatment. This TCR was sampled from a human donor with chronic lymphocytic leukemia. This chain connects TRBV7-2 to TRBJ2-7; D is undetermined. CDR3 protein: CASREGLTYEQYF. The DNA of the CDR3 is TGTGCCAGCAGGGAAGGTCTAACCTACGAGCAGTACTTC.